This TCR beta chain was sequenced in a study of blood T cell repertoires in COVID-19. Overall study: Acute-phase and convalescent COVID-19 samples originated in the United States, Italy and Spain. The analysed material was cDNA or gDNA that came from T cells, B-cell-depleted T cells, or PBMCs.

About this clone: The same CDR3 is also encoded by other DNA sequences in this sample.

Trimming removed 3 bases at V and 2 bases at J, with 11 bases between. This CDR3 has 14 residues. CDR1 and CDR2 from the germline V gene are KGHSH and LQKENI. Clones were sequenced by immunoSEQ multiplex PCR, and TCRdb holds only the in-frame ones, with some missing. The top ten clones hold less than 8% of a sample with approximately 120,000 clones, 80% to 90% of them seen once. This chain joins TRBV18 and TRBJ2-7; tentative D call: TRBD2 (5 bases). The TCR comes from a woman older than 75 with active or convalescent COVID-19. The specimen sequenced was peripheral blood. This chain's CDR3 is CASSPRTGPYEQYF. CDR3 nucleotide sequence: TGTGCCAGCTCACCGAGGACTGGCCCCTACGAGCAGTACTTC. The full variable domain, rest sourced from reference TRBV18 and TRBJ2-7, is NAGVMQNPRHLVRRRGQEARLRCSPMKGHSHVYWYRQLPEEGLKFMVYLQKENIIDESGMPKERFSAEFPKEGPSILRIQQVVRGDSAAYFCASSPRTGPYEQYFGPGTRLTVT.